This TCR beta chain was sequenced during a study of blood T cell repertoires in COVID-19 (dated by TCRdb to 2019 to 2021). Regarding the research as a whole: Samples from collaborators originated in the United States, Italy and Spain and spanned both the acute and convalescent phases of COVID-19. Samples were obtained from the ongoing ImmuneRACE study (first 160 participants) and from over 1,000 subjects provided by 6 global collaborators. Subjects who had been exposed to COVID-19, were actively infected with it, or had recovered from it provided the deeply sampled blood TCRbeta repertoires that made up the dataset. The prospective study material was composed of cDNA or gDNA derived from T cells, B-cell-depleted T cells, or PBMCs. The sample metadata nearly always contained a de-identified subject ID, COVID-19 status, age in years and sex. The repertoires were made available in a free public database intended to serve as a resource for research on the immune response to SARS-CoV-2. Where available, HLA class I and class II types were obtained from metadata supplied by the sample provider rather than from assay-based typing.

For this clone: The target of this receptor is not known. No much larger clone is present one base from it, and per-base qualities are unavailable.

Overall results and qualifications from the work: How much clinical and demographic metadata was included differed by source and by participant, and the metadata was provided uncurated.

Each collaborating institution followed its own protocols to collect whole blood in K2EDTA tubes. For TCRbeta analysis, collaborator samples were shipped as frozen whole blood, as isolated PBMCs, or as DNA extracted from either sample type. From a lookup of the germline V gene, CDR1 and CDR2 are ENHRY and SYGVKD. Trimming costs V 3 bases and J 3 bases, and their ends lie 9 bases apart. From the cysteine up to the phenylalanine, the CDR3 has a length of 14 residues. Of the read, only the CDR3 DNA is kept; its 42 bases are in frame from base 1. The immunoSEQ Assay, a bias-controlled multiplex PCR, was used to amplify TCRbeta CDR3 regions from genomic DNA. Regarding the original processing steps: The number of nucleated cells in each sample was estimated by amplification of reference gene primers within the assay. To quantify the absolute abundance of each unique TCRbeta CDR3 rearrangement, sequence reads were collapsed and filtered. Productive Simpson clonality was computed per sample as the square root of Simpson's diversity index over productive rearrangements. In its TCRdb copy, this immuneACCESS table keeps in-frame sequences only and misses some clones. Where compared with another copy, unresolved V genes explain less than half of these, and the others have no known cause. V and J calls and clone size come straight from that table; D and trimming were deduced from the DNA. This sample is represented by about 140,000 clones; roughly 85% of them were singletons. Roughly 2.9% of the sample is taken by the ten largest.

The clonotype comes from a man aged 50 or older with acute or convalescent COVID-19. The chain is encoded by TRBV10-3 joined to TRBJ1-5; the D segment could be TRBD1, given 5 matching bases. Sequenced material: peripheral blood. The encoded CDR3 is CAISDSGFNQPQHF. Read as DNA, the sequence is TGTGCCATCAGTGATTCAGGGTTCAATCAGCCCCAGCATTTT.